The sequence of this TCR beta chain was determined in a study of CXCR3-negative and CXCR3-positive naive CD8 T cells. Worth noting for this clonotype: Its antigen remains unknown.

In preparing the TRB cDNA libraries, 5' RACE with UMI labels was used. TCRdb re-called the 5' RACE reads; every CDR3 protein appears as one record, without DNA. The sample has approximately 100,000 distinct CDR3 sequences; the top ten hold roughly 0.35%. Germline CDR1 and CDR2: SGHTA and FQGNSA. CDR3 length: 13 residues. General study points: Hydrophobicity of TRB CDR3s was greater in CXCR3-positive naive cells than in CXCR3-negative naive cells.

Researchers sorted 250,000 to 350,000 cells of each CD8+ T cell subset in triplicate. Naive cells were sorted as CD45RO-, CCR7+, CD27+ and CD95-. J is TRBJ2-3 and V is TRBV7-2; TCRdb picks TRBD1, but there is no DNA to check that call. The sample consisted of naive CXCR3+ CD8+ T cells from blood. Indicated subset: CD45RO-CCR7+CD27+CD95- naive CD8+ T cells expressing CXCR3 (TNR3+). This receptor was obtained from a human donor in good health. Some clones in this sample may be carry-over from other donors' samples. CDR3 protein: CASSPGGDATQYF. The full variable domain, in which reference TRBV7-2 and TRBJ2-3 provide the parts outside the CDR3, is GAGVSQSPSNKVTEKGKDVELRCDPISGHTALYWYRQSLGQGLEFLIYFQGNSAPDKSGLPSDRFSAERTGGSVSTLTIQRTQQEDSAVYLCASSPGGDATQYFGPGTRLTVL.